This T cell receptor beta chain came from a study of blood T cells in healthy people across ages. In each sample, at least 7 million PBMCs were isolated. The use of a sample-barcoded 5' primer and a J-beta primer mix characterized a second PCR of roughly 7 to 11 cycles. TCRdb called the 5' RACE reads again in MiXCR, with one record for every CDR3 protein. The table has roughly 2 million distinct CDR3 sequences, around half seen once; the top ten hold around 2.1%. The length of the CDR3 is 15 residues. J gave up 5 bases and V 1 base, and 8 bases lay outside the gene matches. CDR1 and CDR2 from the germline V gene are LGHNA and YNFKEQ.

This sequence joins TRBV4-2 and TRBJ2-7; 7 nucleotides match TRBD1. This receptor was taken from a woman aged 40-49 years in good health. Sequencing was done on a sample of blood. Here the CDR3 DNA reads TGTGCCAGCAGCCAAGCCCCGGGACAGTACGACGAGCAGTACTTC. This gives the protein CASSQAPGQYDEQYF.